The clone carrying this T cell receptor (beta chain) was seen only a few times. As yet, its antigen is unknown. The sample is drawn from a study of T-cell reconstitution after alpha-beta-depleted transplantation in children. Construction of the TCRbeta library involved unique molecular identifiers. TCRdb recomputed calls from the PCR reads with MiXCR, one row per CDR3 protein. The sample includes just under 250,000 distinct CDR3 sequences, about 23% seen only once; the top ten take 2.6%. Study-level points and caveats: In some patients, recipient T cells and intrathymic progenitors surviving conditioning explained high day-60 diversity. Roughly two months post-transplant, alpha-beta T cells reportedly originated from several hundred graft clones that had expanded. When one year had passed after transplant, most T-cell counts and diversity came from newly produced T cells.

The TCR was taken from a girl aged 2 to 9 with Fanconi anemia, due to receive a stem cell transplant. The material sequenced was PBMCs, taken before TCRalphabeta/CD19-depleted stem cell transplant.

The CDR3 region has the DNA TGTGCCAGCAGCGCGGACAGGAGGGAGACCCAGTACTTC. Translation gives CASSADRRETQYF. V gene TRBV3-1 combines with J gene TRBJ2-5, with 7 nucleotides matching TRBD1. The V gene end was trimmed by 5 bases and the J gene end by 5 bases; junction bases not matched to a gene: 5. Germline loops: CDR1 LGHDT, CDR2 YNNKEL (reference sequence). The CDR3 runs 13 residues.